The entry below describes one T cell receptor (beta chain). The clone's antigen remains unknown. The sample holds no much larger clone one base away, and base qualities are not on file. In the germline V gene, CDR1 corresponds to SNHLY and CDR2 to FYNNEI. Reading from cysteine to phenylalanine, the CDR3 counts 11 amino acids. Just CDR3 DNA is preserved here, 33 bases in frame from base 1. V loses 10 bases of germline sequence and J loses 1 base, and the interval between the two ends is 7 bases. Patients with hyperthyroidism were aged 18 to 65 years, had been newly diagnosed, and had a disease duration of less than 2 months. Anyone with other autoimmune diseases, uncontrolled infections, pregnancy or lactation was excluded from the study. Diagnosis was based on clinical symptoms, serum thyroxine, TRAb, thyroid ultrasound and orbital computed tomography. Total RNA was extracted using Trizol reagent, and RNA quality was checked on an Agilent 2100 Bioanalyzer.

The sample comes from a study of Graves' ophthalmopathy and Graves' hyperthyroidism (dated by TCRdb to about 2018). Describing the broader study: Hyperthyroidism was defined as stable when no progression to ophthalmopathy occurred within 18 months of follow-up. The study used signatures of the TCR beta repertoire to tell Graves' ophthalmopathy apart from Graves' hyperthyroidism and to predict which patients would progress to ophthalmopathy. In total, 135 blood samples were TCR-sequenced: some 40 ophthalmopathy, some 80 hyperthyroidism and approximately 17 hyperthyroidism-to-ophthalmopathy patients. A discovery set of about 99 patients (43 ophthalmopathy, just over 55 stable hyperthyroidism) was enrolled to explore V-J signatures distinguishing ophthalmopathy from hyperthyroidism. The independent validation cohort included 18 to 20 hyperthyroidism patients plus 17 patients who later progressed from hyperthyroidism to ophthalmopathy. T-cell repertoires of thyroid tissue and blood were compared in 5 or 6 hyperthyroidism patients. After sampling, hyperthyroidism patients received methimazole starting at 30 mg daily, and ophthalmopathy patients received high-dose intravenous methylprednisolone. Results the study describes overall, beyond this receptor: In validation, the model predicted ophthalmopathy progression with 70.59% sensitivity and roughly 72% specificity; 12 predicted patients were CT-confirmed with GO in a median of about 6.2 months. Among expanded thyroid clonotypes with frequency above 0.001, most also showed up in blood, which suggests that blood repertoires may reflect the thyroid immune response. In cross-validation, the 13-signature model distinguished ophthalmopathy from stable hyperthyroidism with nearly 90% sensitivity and 81% to 82% specificity, while in the test set the corresponding values were about 80% and 75%. No statistical method was used to predetermine the sample size, and group allocation was not hidden from the investigators.

For repertoire sequencing, the TCR beta CDR3 regions were amplified from RNA transcripts. A first-round RT-PCR used HTBI primers with the Qiagen OneStep RT-PCR kit, followed by a second-round multiplex PCR, size selection and purification. Libraries were sequenced on an Illumina HiSeq2000 using paired-end 100 bp reads. Per the original workflow: SOAPnuke was used to process the reads, throwing out any read that had adapters, had uncalled bases, had a mean Phred below 15, or lacked an exact constant-primer or identifier match. COPE v1.2.5 was used to merge high-quality paired reads. Each unique nucleotide sequence was treated as a clonotype, and MiTCR v1.1 was used to align the clonotypes to the IMGT TRB V, D and J references. The analysis was limited to V-J combinations with a frequency above 0.0001, which together covered roughly 99% of the repertoires. A TCR clonal expansion and chaos score per V-J combination was defined as the ratio of F50 clonal expansion to chaos observed in the TCRdist matrix. Welch's t-statistics and random forest were used to narrow the features down to more than 10 V-J combinations, which were then fed into a naive Bayes classifier. The Morisita-Horn index was used to measure how similar the thyroid and blood repertoires were. TCRdb passed the public sequencing reads through fastp at Q25 and MiXCR, retaining productive beta sequences. Each record represents a unique CDR3 protein, reported with the most common genes and DNA among its rows. These V and J calls derive from TCRdb rather than the authors' analysis. In this sample the table shows 500,000 to 600,000 distinct CDR3 sequences, approximately 35% of which occur a single time. The top ten constitute 3.5% to 4.5% of the sample.

The receptor was derived from an adult man with Graves' hyperthyroidism. Sequenced input: peripheral blood or thyroid tissue (not recorded which). The rearranged chain carries TRBV2 and TRBJ1-1, with no confident D gene call. The CDR3 region reads CATARNTEAFF. DNA sequence: TGTGCCACCGCCAGGAACACTGAAGCTTTCTTT. Where the CDR3 stops, the reference TRBV2 and TRBJ1-1 genes take over; the full variable domain is EPEVTQTPSHQVTQMGQEVILRCVPISNHLYFYWYRQILGQKVEFLVSFYNNEISEKSEIFDDQFSVERPDGSNFTLKIRSTKLEDSAMYFCATARNTEAFFGQGTRLTVV.